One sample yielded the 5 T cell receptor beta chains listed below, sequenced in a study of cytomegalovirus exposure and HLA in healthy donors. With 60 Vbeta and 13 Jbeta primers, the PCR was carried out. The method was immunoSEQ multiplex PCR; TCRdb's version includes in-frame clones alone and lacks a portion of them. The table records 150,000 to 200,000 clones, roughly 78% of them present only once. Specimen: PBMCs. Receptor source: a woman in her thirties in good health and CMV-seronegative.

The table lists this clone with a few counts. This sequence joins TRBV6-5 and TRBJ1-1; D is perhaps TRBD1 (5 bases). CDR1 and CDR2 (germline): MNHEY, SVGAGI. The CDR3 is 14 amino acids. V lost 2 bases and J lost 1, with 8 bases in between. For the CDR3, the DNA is TGTGCCAGCAGTTACGGGGACTGGAACACTGAAGCTTTCTTT. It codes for CASSYGDWNTEAFF.

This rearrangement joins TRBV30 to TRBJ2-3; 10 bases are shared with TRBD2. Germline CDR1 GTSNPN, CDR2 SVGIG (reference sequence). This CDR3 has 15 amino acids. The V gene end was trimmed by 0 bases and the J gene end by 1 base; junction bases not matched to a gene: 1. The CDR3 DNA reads TGTGCCTGGAGTGTTGGGACTAGCGGCACAGATACGCAGTATTTT. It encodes CAWSVGTSGTDTQYF. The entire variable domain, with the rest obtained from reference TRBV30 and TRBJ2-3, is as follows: SQTIHQWPATLVQPVGSPLSLECTVEGTSNPNLYWYRQAAGRGLQLLFYSVGIGQISSEVPQNLSASRPQDRQFILSSKKLLLSDSGFYLCAWSVGTSGTDTQYFGPGTRLTVL.

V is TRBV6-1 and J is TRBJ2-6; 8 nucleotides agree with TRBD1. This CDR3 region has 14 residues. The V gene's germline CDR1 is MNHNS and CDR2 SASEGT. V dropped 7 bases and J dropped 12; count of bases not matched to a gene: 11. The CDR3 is CASKTGVLLRVLTF. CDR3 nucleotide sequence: TGTGCCAGCAAGACAGGGGTTCTTCTCCGCGTCCTGACTTTC.

The CDR3, as DNA: TGTGCTAGTGGTGTCAAGCCGGGACAGGGGTTGTGGAATGAGCAGTTCTTC. Protein product: CASGVKPGQGLWNEQFF. V is TRBV12-5 and J is TRBJ2-1, with 10 bases identical to TRBD1. Per the germline V gene, CDR1 is LGHNT and CDR2 is FRNRAP. V lost 5 bases, J lost 7 bases, and 14 bases stayed unmatched. The CDR3 sequence is 17 residues long.

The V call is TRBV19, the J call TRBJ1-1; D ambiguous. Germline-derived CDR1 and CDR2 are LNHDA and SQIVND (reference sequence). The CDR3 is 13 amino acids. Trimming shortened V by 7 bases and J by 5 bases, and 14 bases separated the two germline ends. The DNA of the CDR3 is TGTGCCAGTACCCTTAAGCGTCAGACTGAAGCTTTCTTT. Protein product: CASTLKRQTEAFF.